This TCR beta chain was identified in a study of T cells in localized non-small cell lung cancer. Study-level points and caveats: Elevated circulating T cell density in blood was associated with longer overall survival. Clonality of T cells reached its maximum in uninvolved adjacent lung, surpassing tumor.

CDR1 is SGHTA and CDR2 is FQGTGA in the germline V gene. The V and J ends lost 5 bases and 3 bases respectively, with 17 bases between them. The CDR3 has 15 amino acids. TCRdb's copy holds only in-frame clones and misses some; the assay was immunoSEQ multiplex PCR. The sample contains roughly 48,000 clones, roughly 80% of which appear only once. In its sample, this clone was seen once. The antigen is not known. This chain uses TRBV7-3 with TRBJ2-7; weak D call: TRBD2 (6 bases). The clonotype comes from a man between 35 and 75 years old with stage I squamous cell lung carcinoma. The specimen was peripheral blood, collected before any cancer treatment. CDR3 sequence reads: CASSPPGTDYYEQYF. In DNA, the CDR3 is TGTGCCAGCAGCCCGCCCGGGACTGATTACTACGAGCAGTACTTC.